This TCR beta chain was sequenced during a study of blood T cell repertoires in COVID-19 (TCRdb year 2020). The library was obtained by the immunoSEQ multiplex PCR assay. TCRdb mirrors the immuneACCESS table, restricted to in-frame sequences. Some clones are absent from its copies; in checked studies, under half trace to an unresolved V gene, and the reason for the others is unknown. This sample holds about 98,000 clones; 78% were observed only once. The ten largest clones represent about 9.6% of the sample. Source material: peripheral blood. These receptor sequences come from a man aged 60-69 years with active or convalescent COVID-19.

In this sample, this clone turned up a few times. The V call is TRBV3-1 (or the pseudogene TRBV3-2), the J call TRBJ2-3, with 7 positions matching TRBD2. The CDR3 sequence is 16 residues long. V was pared by 1 base and J by 6 bases, with 10 bases of the junction left unmatched. The germline V gene has CDR1 LGHDT and CDR2 YNNKEL (reference sequence). CDR3 in DNA: TGTGCCAGCAGCCAAGGGGGGGGTGCCTTTGCGGATACGCAGTATTTT. Encoded protein: CASSQGGGAFADTQYF.